These T cell receptor beta chains were read from a single sample in a study of shared clonotypes between healthy human individuals. TCRdb's table, derived via immunoSEQ multiplex PCR, lists solely in-frame clones and lacks some. The sample has 2,500,000 or so clones, 85% to 95% seen once; the top ten hold under 0.15%. Sequencing was performed on naive CD4+ T cells sorted from blood. All receptors come from a man younger than 30 in good health. Each CDR3 is given with its conserved first and last residue. A D gene is named only where the DNA matches it firmly. Size is stated for part of the rows, as once, few or many counts, or as a class when the clone is expanded.

NA,NA,TRBJ1-2,15,TRBV7-2,TGTGCCAGCAGCTTAGGATTTGTGACAGTCTATGGCTACACCTTC,CASSLGFVTVYGYTF
NA,NA,TRBJ1-1,16,TRBV5-8,TGTGCCAGCAGCTTGGGGGCTCTGCGGGTGAACACTGAAGCTTTCTTT,CASSLGALRVNTEAFF
few,NA,TRBJ1-1,13,TRBV27,TGTGCCAGCAGTTTGGGTCGGGACACTGAAGCTTTCTTT,CASSLGRDTEAFF
NA,TRBD1,TRBJ2-3,15,TRBV2,TGTGCCAGCAGGCGGGACAGGGTGGGCACAGATACGCAGTATTTT,CASRRDRVGTDTQYF
NA,NA,TRBJ1-2,15,TRBV5-1,TGCGCCAGCAGACAAGAGGACATCTCTAACTATGGCTACACCTTC,CASRQEDISNYGYTF
NA,NA,TRBJ2-5,12,TRBV10-3,TGTGCCATCAGTGAGTTTAGAGAGACCCAGTACTTC,CAISEFRETQYF
NA,TRBD1,TRBJ1-2,16,TRBV30,TGTGCCTGCCAACCGTTTCGTCAACAGGGGAACTATGGCTACACCTTC,CACQPFRQQGNYGYTF
NA,NA,TRBJ2-7,16,TRBV27,TGTGCCAGCAGTTTATCGGCCAGGGGGGAATCCTACGAGCAGTACTTC,CASSLSARGESYEQYF
NA,NA,TRBJ2-7,13,TRBV19,TGTGCCAGTAGTAAACTACAGGGCGGCGAGCAGTACTTC,CASSKLQGGEQYF
NA,NA,TRBJ2-5,17,TRBV7-9,TGTGCCAGCAGCTTAATCGACGGAATTAGTTACAAAGAGACCCAGTACTTC,CASSLIDGISYKETQYF
NA,TRBD2,TRBJ2-7,15,TRBV15,TGTGCCACCAGCGCCCGACTAGCGGGGGCCTACGAGCAGTACTTC,CATSARLAGAYEQYF
NA,NA,TRBJ2-1,20,TRBV21-1,TGTGCCAGCAGCAACCCGCCTTCCGGACTAGCGGGAGGCCGGGGTCATGAGCAGTTCTTC,CASSNPPSGLAGGRGHEQFF
NA,TRBD1,TRBJ1-2,14,TRBV9,TGTGCCAGCAGCGCAGGACAGGCTTCCTATGGCTACACCTTC,CASSAGQASYGYTF
NA,TRBD1,TRBJ2-3,12,TRBV30,TGTGCCTGGAGTTCTCCGGGACAGCCGCAGTATTTT,CAWSSPGQPQYF
NA,TRBD1,TRBJ1-2,16,TRBV28,TGTGCCAGCAGTGCCTTACCGGGGACAGTTAACTATGGCTACACCTTC,CASSALPGTVNYGYTF
NA,TRBD2,TRBJ2-7,18,TRBV4-3,TGCGCCAGCAGCCAAGATCTGCTAGCGGGAGGGGGCTCCTACGAGCAGTACTTC,CASSQDLLAGGGSYEQYF
NA,TRBD2,TRBJ2-5,14,TRBV6-1,TGTGCCAGCCTAGCAAGGGAGGGCGGAGAGACCCAGTACTTC,CASLAREGGETQYF
NA,TRBD2,TRBJ2-3,14,TRBV7-2,TGTGCCAGCAGCTCCGGGGAGGGGCGGGGTACGCAGTATTTT,CASSSGEGRGTQYF
NA,NA,TRBJ1-4,16,TRBV12-2,TGTGCAAGTCGCTTATGCCTCGACAGGGTGAATGAAAAACTGTTTTTT,CASRLCLDRVNEKLFF
NA,NA,TRBJ1-6,14,TRBV5-1,TGCGCCAGCAGCTTGGCTGGGGGCGGCTCACCCCTCCACTTT,CASSLAGGGSPLHF
NA,TRBD1,TRBJ1-2,15,TRBV29-1,TGCAGCGTTGGTACCGGGACAGCTACTAACTATGGCTACACCTTC,CSVGTGTATNYGYTF
NA,NA,TRBJ2-5,14,TRBV7-9,TGTGCCAGCAGCTTCCTGGGGGTACAAGAGACCCAGTACTTC,CASSFLGVQETQYF
NA,NA,TRBJ2-7,15,TRBV5-1,TGCGCCAGCAGCTTCTCGGGATTAAGCTCCTACGAGCAGTACTTC,CASSFSGLSSYEQYF
NA,TRBD2,TRBJ2-7,16,TRBV5-1,TGCGCCAGCAGCCAGACTAGCGGGAGGGCCTTGGGCGAGCAGTACTTC,CASSQTSGRALGEQYF
once,NA,TRBJ1-1,12,TRBV6-6,TGTGCCAGCACAACACCGGGCCCTGAAGCTTTCTTT,CASTTPGPEAFF
NA,TRBD1,TRBJ2-7,14,TRBV2,TGTGCCAGCAGTCCGGGACAGGGGGTCTACGAGCAGTACTTC,CASSPGQGVYEQYF
NA,NA,TRBJ1-1,16,TRBV15,TGTGCCACCAGCAGAGTCACAGTAAACTTGAACACTGAAGCTTTCTTT,CATSRVTVNLNTEAFF
NA,NA,TRBJ2-3,15,TRBV6-5,TGTGCCAGCAGTTACTCGGTGTACGGCACAGATACGCAGTATTTT,CASSYSVYGTDTQYF
NA,TRBD1,TRBJ2-5,17,TRBV9,TGTGCCAGCAGCGTAGGTCAGGGCGGGGACAGGGGAGAGACCCAGTACTTC,CASSVGQGGDRGETQYF
NA,TRBD2,TRBJ2-5,16,TRBV2,TGTGCCAGCAGTAGATCTAGCGGGGGGATCCAAGAGACCCAGTACTTC,CASSRSSGGIQETQYF
NA,TRBD2,TRBJ2-5,14,TRBV6-1,TGTGCCAGCAGGATCACCGGGGGGGAAGAGACCCAGTACTTC,CASRITGGEETQYF
few,NA,TRBJ1-5,12,TRBV2,TGTGCCAGCAGTGGTGAGAGTCAGCCCCAGCATTTT,CASSGESQPQHF
NA,NA,TRBJ1-1,14,TRBV9,TGTGCCAGCAGCCTGAGACAGACGAACACTGAAGCTTTCTTT,CASSLRQTNTEAFF
NA,NA,TRBJ2-7,12,TRBV21-1,TGTGCCAGCACGTCAGGCCCCTACGAGCAGTACTTC,CASTSGPYEQYF
NA,NA,TRBJ1-5,17,TRBV5-6,TGTGCCAGCAGCTTGGCTGGGGCAGGGGTTAGCAATCAGCCCCAGCATTTT,CASSLAGAGVSNQPQHF
once,NA,TRBJ2-7,12,TRBV2,TGTGCCAGCAGTGTAGACCTTACGGAGCAGTACTTC,CASSVDLTEQYF
NA,TRBD2,TRBJ2-3,16,TRBV15,TGTGCCACCAGCGTTGGTACTAGCGGGGGTACAAATACGCAGTATTTT,CATSVGTSGGTNTQYF
NA,TRBD1,TRBJ2-3,15,TRBV27,TGTGCCAGCAGTCCGGACAGGGCGTACACAGATACGCAGTATTTT,CASSPDRAYTDTQYF
NA,TRBD1,TRBJ1-4,15,TRBV13,TGTGCCAGCAGCTTAGGGGACAGGGCGAATGAAAAACTGTTTTTT,CASSLGDRANEKLFF
NA,NA,TRBJ1-5,19,TRBV10-3,TGTGCCATCACGTTGTCTGGGTTAGGCAGACCCTTTTCGAAAAAGCCCCAGCATTTT,CAITLSGLGRPFSKKPQHF
NA,TRBD2,TRBJ2-1,16,TRBV7-3,TGTGCCAGCAGCTTGAACGGGGGGTCGACCTACAATGAGCAGTTCTTC,CASSLNGGSTYNEQFF